Listed below are T cell receptor beta chains from one sample, sequenced in a study of graft-versus-host responses after intestinal transplantation. Generated by immunoSEQ multiplex PCR, the TCRdb table keeps only in-frame clones and is missing some. The sample lists some 77,000 clones, roughly 90% seen once, with 0.55% to 0.75% in the top ten. Source: PBMCs, taken 98 days after intestinal transplantation. The origin of the receptors is a human patient who received an intestinal transplant, so some T cells may come from the graft donor. Each CDR3 is given with its conserved first and last residue. A D gene is named only where the DNA matches it firmly.

V: TRBV5-5
D: TRBD1
J: TRBJ2-3
CDR3: CASSPTGADTQYF
DNA: TGTGCCAGCAGCCCCACAGGGGCAGATACGCAGTATTTT

V: TRBV4-1
D: NA
J: TRBJ2-3
CDR3: CASSPPLEKADTQYF
DNA: TGCGCCAGCAGCCCCCCACTAGAGAAGGCAGATACGCAGTATTTT

V: TRBV9
D: NA
J: TRBJ2-1
CDR3: CASSPESQGNPPYNEQFF
DNA: TGTGCCAGCAGCCCCGAATCCCAGGGCAACCCCCCCTACAATGAGCAGTTCTTC

V: TRBV27
D: NA
J: TRBJ2-4
CDR3: CASSSGLENIQYF
DNA: TGTGCCAGCAGTTCCGGACTGGAAAACATTCAGTACTTC

V: TRBV6-5
D: TRBD2
J: TRBJ2-1
CDR3: CASSYSRSGNYNEQFF
DNA: TGTGCCAGCAGTTACTCGAGGAGCGGGAACTACAATGAGCAGTTCTTC

V: TRBV5-6
D: NA
J: TRBJ1-5
CDR3: CASSLAGSNQPQHF
DNA: TGTGCCAGCAGCTTGGCAGGTAGCAATCAGCCCCAGCATTTT

V: TRBV6-1
D: NA
J: TRBJ1-4
CDR3: CAITSGEKLFF
DNA: TGTGCCATCACGTCGGGGGAAAAACTGTTTTTT

V: TRBV27
D: NA
J: TRBJ2-6
CDR3: CASSLKGAGANVLTF
DNA: TGTGCCAGCAGTTTAAAAGGGGCGGGGGCCAACGTCCTGACTTTC

V: TRBV9
D: TRBD2
J: TRBJ2-1
CDR3: CASSVEGGGYNEQFF
DNA: TGTGCCAGCAGCGTAGAGGGCGGGGGCTACAATGAGCAGTTCTTC

V: TRBV15
D: NA
J: TRBJ1-1
CDR3: CATSRGQVMNTEAFF
DNA: TGTGCCACCAGCAGAGGACAGGTTATGAACACTGAAGCTTTCTTT

V: TRBV9
D: NA
J: TRBJ2-5
CDR3: CASSPTGGVETQYF
DNA: TGTGCCAGCAGCCCGACGGGGGGCGTGGAGACCCAGTACTTC

V: TRBV10-1
D: NA
J: TRBJ2-2
CDR3: CASSESYGAGELFF
DNA: TGCGCCAGCAGTGAGTCCTACGGGGCCGGGGAGCTGTTTTTT

V: TRBV5-6
D: NA
J: TRBJ2-7
CDR3: CASSLDGPNGNSNYEQYF
DNA: TGTGCCAGCAGCCTGGACGGCCCCAACGGGAATAGTAACTACGAGCAGTACTTC